One TCR beta chain is described in this entry. In the original workflow: Estimation of nucleated cell counts was performed using reference gene primer amplification. Clones were sequenced by immunoSEQ multiplex PCR, and TCRdb holds only the in-frame ones, with some missing. The D gene and trimming were derived from the DNA, and the V and J assignments and clone size from that table. The sample consists of fewer than 200,000 clones, roughly 86% of them appearing once. The data were taken from a study of blood T cell repertoires in COVID-19. The sequence derives from a man aged 35 to 55 with active or convalescent COVID-19. Sequencing was performed on peripheral blood.

CDR3 coding DNA: TGTGCCAGCAGCTTAGTAGGGGGACAGGGTCCCAATGAGCAGTTCTTC. Its protein product is CASSLVGGQGPNEQFF. This rearrangement joins TRBV11-2 to TRBJ2-1; 9 nucleotides match TRBD1. Trimming at V came to 1 base and at J to 6 bases, leaving 7 bases not matched to a gene. There are 16 residues in the CDR3. The V gene's germline CDR1 is SGHAT and CDR2 FQNNGV.